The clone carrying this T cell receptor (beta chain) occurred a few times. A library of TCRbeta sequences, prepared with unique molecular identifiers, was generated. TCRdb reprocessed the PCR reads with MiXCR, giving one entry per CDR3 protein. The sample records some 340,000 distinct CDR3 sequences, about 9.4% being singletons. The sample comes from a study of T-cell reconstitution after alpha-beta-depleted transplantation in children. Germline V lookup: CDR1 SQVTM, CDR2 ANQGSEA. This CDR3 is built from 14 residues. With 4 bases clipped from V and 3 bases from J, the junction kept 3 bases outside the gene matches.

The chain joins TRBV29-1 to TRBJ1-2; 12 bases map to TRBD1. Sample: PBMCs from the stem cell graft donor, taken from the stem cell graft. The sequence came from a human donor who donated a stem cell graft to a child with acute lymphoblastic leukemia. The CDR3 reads CSVGGQGADYGYTF. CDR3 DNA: TGCAGCGTTGGGGGACAGGGGGCTGACTATGGCTACACCTTC.